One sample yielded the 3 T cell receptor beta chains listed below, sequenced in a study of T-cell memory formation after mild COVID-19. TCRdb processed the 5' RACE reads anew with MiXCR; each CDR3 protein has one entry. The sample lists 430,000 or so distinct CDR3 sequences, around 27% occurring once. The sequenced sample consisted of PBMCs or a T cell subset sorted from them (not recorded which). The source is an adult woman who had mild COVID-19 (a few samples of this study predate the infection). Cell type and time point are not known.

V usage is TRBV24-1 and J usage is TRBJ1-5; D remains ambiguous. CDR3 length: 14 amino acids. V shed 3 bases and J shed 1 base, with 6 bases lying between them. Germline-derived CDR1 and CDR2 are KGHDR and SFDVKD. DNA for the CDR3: TGTGCCACCAGTGATACCGGGAGCAATCAGCCCCAGCATTTT. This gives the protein CATSDTGSNQPQHF.

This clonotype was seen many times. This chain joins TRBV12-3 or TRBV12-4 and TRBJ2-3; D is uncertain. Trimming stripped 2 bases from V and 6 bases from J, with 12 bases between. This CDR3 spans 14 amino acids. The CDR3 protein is CASSLTGSGDTQYF. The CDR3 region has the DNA TGTGCCAGCAGTTTAACTGGGTCCGGGGATACGCAGTATTTT.

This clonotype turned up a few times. CDR3 sequence: CASKNRAGAVYNEQFF. Written as DNA, the CDR3 is TGTGCCAGCAAAAACAGGGCGGGGGCGGTCTACAATGAGCAGTTCTTC. The chain carries TRBV2 and TRBJ2-1; maybe TRBD2 (7 bases). CDR3 length equals 16 residues. Per the germline V gene, CDR1 is SNHLY and CDR2 is FYNNEI. V was clipped by 7 bases and J by 3 bases, with 19 bases between them.